This T cell receptor (beta chain) came from a study of OX40 agonist ivuxolimab in advanced cancers. Study details: Ivuxolimab, an antibody that agonizes OX40 (CD134), was administered to the patients.

Study-level results: CD8+ T cells (on average) carried more expanded clones than CD4+ T cells. Antigen specificity of clonally expanded peripheral T cells was not established.

As regards this clone: Its antigen remains unknown.

The method was immunoSEQ multiplex PCR; TCRdb's version includes in-frame clones alone and lacks a portion of them. The sample holds some 82,000 clones; roughly 88% are singletons and the top ten take approximately 0.76%. This receptor was obtained from an adult with an advanced solid tumor such as melanoma, head and neck, liver or kidney cancer. Sequenced here: CD4+ or CD8+ T cells sorted from blood, sampled in a trial of the OX40 agonist ivuxolimab.

CDR3 DNA sequence: TGTGCCAGCAGTGGGGGACTAGCGGGAGGAGGTGGCAATGAGCAGTTCTTC. This sequence encodes CASSGGLAGGGGNEQFF. The chain carries TRBV6-1 and TRBJ2-1; the match to TRBD2 covers 15 bases. V shed 4 bases, J shed 6 bases, and the junction held 7 bases outside the gene matches. Germline CDR1 MNHNS, CDR2 SASEGT. The CDR3 runs 17 residues.